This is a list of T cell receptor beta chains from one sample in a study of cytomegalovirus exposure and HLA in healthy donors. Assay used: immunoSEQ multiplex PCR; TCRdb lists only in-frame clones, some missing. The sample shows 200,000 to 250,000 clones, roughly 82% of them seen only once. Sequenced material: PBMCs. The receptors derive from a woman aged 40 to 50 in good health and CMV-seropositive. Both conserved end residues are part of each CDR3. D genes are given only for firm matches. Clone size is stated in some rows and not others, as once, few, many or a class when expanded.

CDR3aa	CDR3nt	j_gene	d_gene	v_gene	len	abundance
CASSRAGATGGGQIEQYF	TGCGCCAGCAGCCGGGCGGGGGCAACAGGGGGCGGTCAGATCGAGCAGTACTTC	TRBJ2-7	TRBD1	TRBV4-1	18	NA
CASSLKLTVAYEQYF	TGTGCCAGCAGCCTTAAGTTGACAGTCGCCTACGAGCAGTACTTC	TRBJ2-7	NA	TRBV5-6	15	NA
CASRVGTSPNDNEQFF	TGCGCCAGCAGGGTTGGGACTAGCCCAAATGACAATGAGCAGTTCTTC	TRBJ2-1	TRBD2	TRBV4-3	16	NA
CASSLPRRGVDNEQFF	TGCGCCAGCAGCTTGCCTAGGCGGGGAGTCGACAATGAGCAGTTCTTC	TRBJ2-1	NA	TRBV5-1	16	once
CASSQVAGGSHTGELFF	TGCGCCAGCAGCCAAGTAGCGGGAGGTTCACACACCGGGGAGCTGTTTTTT	TRBJ2-2	TRBD2	TRBV4-1	17	NA
CAYRLAGGSEQYF	TGTGCCTACAGACTAGCGGGAGGGAGCGAGCAGTACTTC	TRBJ2-7	TRBD2	TRBV30	13	NA
CASRYTSGGGGGQYF	TGTGCCAGCAGATATACTAGCGGGGGTGGGGGCGGGCAGTATTTT	TRBJ2-3	TRBD2	TRBV2	15	few
CASSLLFRQNTEAFF	TGTGCCAGTAGTCTTCTTTTCCGACAGAACACTGAAGCTTTCTTT	TRBJ1-1	NA	TRBV19	15	NA
CASSQGHNNSPLHF	TGCGCCAGCAGCCAAGGGCACAATAATTCACCCCTCCACTTT	TRBJ1-6	NA	TRBV4-3	14	once
CASSVGGLDRSHEQFF	TGTGCCAGCAGCGTAGGCGGTCTAGACAGGAGCCATGAGCAGTTCTTC	TRBJ2-1	NA	TRBV9	16	NA
CASSLGPGQASYEQYF	TGTGCCAGCAGCTTAGGCCCGGGACAGGCCTCCTACGAGCAGTACTTC	TRBJ2-7	TRBD1	TRBV11-2	16	NA
CASRDPRDSESSYNEQFF	TGTGCCAGCAGAGATCCCCGGGACAGCGAAAGCTCCTACAATGAGCAGTTCTTC	TRBJ2-1	TRBD1	TRBV9	18	NA
CAISETGGAIYEQYF	TGTGCCATCAGCGAGACAGGGGGCGCGATATACGAGCAGTACTTC	TRBJ2-7	TRBD1	TRBV10-3	15	once
CASSETGGIGELFF	TGTGCCAGCAGCGAGACAGGGGGAATCGGGGAGCTGTTTTTT	TRBJ2-2	TRBD1	TRBV7-9	14	NA
CSARVTTEQYF	TGCAGTGCTCGGGTTACCACCGAGCAGTACTTC	TRBJ2-7	NA	TRBV20-1	11	NA
CASSSTRNTEAFF	TGTGCCAGTAGTTCTACGCGGAACACTGAAGCTTTCTTT	TRBJ1-1	NA	TRBV19	13	NA
CASSKTLNTEAFF	TGTGCCAGCAGCAAGACACTGAACACTGAAGCTTTCTTT	TRBJ1-1	NA	TRBV6-6	13	NA
CATTGTGGNYGYTF	TGTGCCACAACCGGGACAGGGGGAAACTATGGCTACACCTTC	TRBJ1-2	TRBD1	TRBV27	14	NA
CASSLRGQAYEQYF	TGCGCCAGCAGCTTGAGGGGACAGGCCTACGAGCAGTACTTC	TRBJ2-7	TRBD1	TRBV5-1	14	NA
CASRPSGTATGELFF	TGTGCCAGCAGGCCCTCCGGGACAGCCACCGGGGAGCTGTTTTTT	TRBJ2-2	TRBD1	TRBV14	15	NA
CASSLGLLNTEAFF	TGTGCCAGCAGCTTGGGTCTTTTGAACACTGAAGCTTTCTTT	TRBJ1-1	NA	TRBV5-6	14	once
CASEIGLAAIQETQYF	TGCGCCAGCGAAATCGGACTAGCGGCCATCCAAGAGACCCAGTACTTC	TRBJ2-5	TRBD2	TRBV5-1	16	NA
CASSLRQGNYGYTF	TGTGCCAGCAGTTTAAGACAGGGGAACTATGGCTACACCTTC	TRBJ1-2	TRBD1	TRBV27	14	NA
CASSLGGGNQPQHF	TGTGCCAGCAGCTTAGGAGGTGGAAATCAGCCCCAGCATTTT	TRBJ1-5	NA	TRBV7-2	14	NA
CASSSPVAGSYEQYF	TGTGCCAGCAGTTCCCCCGTCGCGGGGAGCTACGAGCAGTACTTC	TRBJ2-7	NA	TRBV6-6	15	NA
CAWSVQSLYGYTF	TGTGCCTGGAGTGTACAATCTCTCTATGGCTACACCTTC	TRBJ1-2	NA	TRBV30	13	NA
CASSIGGRATEAFF	TGTGCCAGTAGTATTGGGGGCCGTGCCACTGAAGCTTTCTTT	TRBJ1-1	NA	TRBV19	14	NA
CASSPGLAGLYEQYF	TGTGCCAGCAGCCCGGGACTAGCGGGCCTCTACGAGCAGTACTTC	TRBJ2-7	TRBD2	TRBV13	15	NA
CASSRPGAEQYF	TGTGCCAGCAGCCGCCCAGGGGCCGAGCAGTACTTC	TRBJ2-7	NA	TRBV7-3	12	NA
CASSVGTSGVYEQYF	TGTGCCAGCAGCGTCGGAACTAGCGGGGTGTACGAGCAGTACTTC	TRBJ2-7	TRBD2	TRBV9	15	NA
CASRRILGEGTEAFF	TGTGCCAGCAGACGAATCCTTGGAGAGGGCACTGAAGCTTTCTTT	TRBJ1-1	NA	TRBV2	15	NA
CASSLRLAGGDTQYF	TGCGCCAGCAGCCTACGACTAGCGGGTGGGGATACGCAGTATTTT	TRBJ2-3	TRBD2	TRBV4-3	15	NA
CASSLMARDSSYEQYF	TGTGCCAGCAGCCTGATGGCAAGGGACTCCTCCTACGAGCAGTACTTC	TRBJ2-7	NA	TRBV5-5	16	NA
CASSFQAGEDEQFF	TGCGCCAGCAGCTTTCAAGCGGGGGAGGATGAGCAGTTCTTC	TRBJ2-1	TRBD2	TRBV5-1	14	NA
CASSSLNRVTGDYTQYF	TGTGCCAGCTCCTCCCTAAACAGGGTCACGGGTGATTATACGCAGTATTTT	TRBJ2-3	NA	TRBV18	17	NA
CASSTGLAEYQETQYF	TGTGCCAGCAGCACAGGACTAGCGGAATACCAAGAGACCCAGTACTTC	TRBJ2-5	TRBD2	TRBV7-2	16	NA
CSSSSRTSGNTDTQYF	TGTTCCAGCAGCTCGCGGACTAGCGGCAACACAGATACGCAGTATTTT	TRBJ2-3	TRBD2	TRBV7-9	16	NA
CASSQGIVSGRQIYNEQFF	TGCGCCAGCAGCCAAGGTATCGTTTCCGGGAGACAGATCTACAATGAGCAGTTCTTC	TRBJ2-1	NA	TRBV4-1	19	NA
CASSPRGGFEYGYTF	TGTGCCAGCAGTCCCCGGGGGGGTTTCGAGTATGGCTACACCTTC	TRBJ1-2	NA	TRBV27	15	NA
CSVEDSGSSTDTQYF	TGCAGCGTTGAAGATAGCGGGAGCAGCACAGATACGCAGTATTTT	TRBJ2-3	TRBD2	TRBV29-1	15	NA
CASSLTVSNTGELFF	TGTGCTAGCAGCTTGACAGTTTCTAACACCGGGGAGCTGTTTTTT	TRBJ2-2	NA	TRBV7-7	15	NA
CAWSKREITDTQYF	TGTGCCTGGAGTAAACGGGAGATCACAGATACGCAGTATTTT	TRBJ2-3	NA	TRBV30	14	NA
CASSFPGDRPINTEAFF	TGTGCCAGCAGCTTCCCCGGAGACAGACCTATTAACACTGAAGCTTTCTTT	TRBJ1-1	NA	TRBV11-2	17	once
CASSQRGPGLAGSWNTGELFF	TGCGCCAGCAGCCAAAGGGGGCCGGGACTAGCGGGATCTTGGAACACCGGGGAGCTGTTTTTT	TRBJ2-2	TRBD2	TRBV4-1	21	NA